This T cell receptor (beta chain) was identified in a study of blood T cell repertoires in COVID-19 (dated by TCRdb to about 2020). Regarding the complete study: The collaborator samples originated in the United States, Italy and Spain and spanned the acute and convalescent phases of COVID-19. A freely available public database, intended as a resource for researchers studying the immune response to SARS-CoV-2, is where the repertoires were released. Samples came from the ongoing ImmuneRACE study (first 160 participants) plus 1,254 subjects from 6 global collaborators. HLA class I and class II types, where available, came from metadata supplied by the sample provider rather than from assay-based typing. A de-identified subject ID, COVID-19 status, age in years and sex were almost always included in the sample metadata. The dataset comprised deeply sampled blood TCRbeta repertoires from subjects exposed to, actively infected with, or recovered from COVID-19. The prospective study material was composed of cDNA or gDNA derived from T cells, B-cell-depleted T cells, or PBMCs. General findings and caveats noted by the study authors: The amount of clinical and demographic metadata varied by source and participant and was provided uncurated.

Its CDR3 holds 15 amino acids, cysteine through phenylalanine. Just the 45-base CDR3 DNA is kept, in frame starting at base 1. V drops 3 bases and J drops 4 bases, leaving 13 bases in between. CDR1 and CDR2 (ENHRY, SYGVKD) derive from the germline V gene. As to this clone: Its antigen is unknown. No clone much larger than this one lies a single base away; base qualities are absent.

The collaborating institutions used their own protocols to collect whole blood in K2EDTA tubes. For TCRbeta analysis, collaborator samples were shipped as frozen whole blood, as isolated PBMCs, or as DNA extracted from either sample type. The immunoSEQ Assay, a bias-controlled multiplex PCR, was used to amplify TCRbeta CDR3 regions from genomic DNA. From the authors' description of their analysis: Nucleated cell counts per sample were estimated from amplification of reference gene primers within the assay. To quantify the absolute abundance of each unique TCRbeta CDR3 rearrangement, sequence reads were collapsed and filtered. Productive Simpson clonality was computed per sample as the square root of Simpson's diversity index over productive rearrangements. TCRdb carries this immuneACCESS record with in-frame sequences only. Its versions omit some clonotypes, under half of them owing to an unresolved V gene in the studies checked, with the rest unexplained. V and J calls and clone size are those listed in that table; D and trimming were worked out from the DNA. This sample gives approximately 200,000 clones in total; 70% to 80% of them show up just once. The ten top clones hold about an eighth of the sample.

The sequence was obtained from a woman aged 45-59 years with acute or convalescent COVID-19. The sequence is built from TRBV10-3 and TRBJ1-3, with a tentative D gene TRBD1 over 5 matching bases. The sequenced sample was peripheral blood. CDR3 reads: CAISEGRVAGNTIYF. The DNA sequence reads TGTGCCATCAGTGAAGGCAGGGTGGCAGGAAACACCATATATTTT.